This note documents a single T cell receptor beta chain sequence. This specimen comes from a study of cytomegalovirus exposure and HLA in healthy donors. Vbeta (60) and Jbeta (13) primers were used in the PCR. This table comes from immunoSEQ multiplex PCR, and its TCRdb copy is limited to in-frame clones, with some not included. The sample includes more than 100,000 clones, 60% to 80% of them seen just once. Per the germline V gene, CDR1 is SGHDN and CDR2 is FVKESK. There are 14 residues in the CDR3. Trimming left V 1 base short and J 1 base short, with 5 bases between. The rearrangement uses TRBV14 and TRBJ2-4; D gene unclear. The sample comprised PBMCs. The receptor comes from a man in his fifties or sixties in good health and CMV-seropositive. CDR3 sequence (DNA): TGTGCCAGCAGCCAAGCTACGGCCAAAAACATTCAGTACTTC. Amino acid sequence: CASSQATAKNIQYF.